This T cell receptor (beta chain) was retrieved from a study of vaccination effects on CD4 cells after COVID-19. In the study overall: Post-vaccine specimens arrived a median 72 days past the second dose. General observations from the study: Pronounced clonal contraction occurred in clones induced by infection and by vaccine late after vaccination.

Culture lasted about ten days before CD4+ T cell isolation. BNT162b2 vaccine or mRNA-1273 vaccine was given to participants in two doses. Replacing half the medium with IL-2 medium was done on days 3 and 7. Produced via immunoSEQ multiplex PCR; TCRdb's table is partial and in-frame only. This sample has tens of thousands of clones, with approximately 79% found just once. Regarding this clone: Its specificity is not known. Other DNA sequences in this specimen translate into the identical CDR3.

Trimming stripped 5 bases from V and 0 bases from J, with 8 bases between. Germline V gene sequence: CDR1 SGHRS, CDR2 YFSETQ. The CDR3 contains 13 residues. This receptor was obtained from a human donor who received a COVID-19 vaccine. The sequences come from CD4+ T cells from PBMCs cultured without peptide, collected after COVID-19 vaccination. The chain links TRBV5-1 to TRBJ1-1; D is ambiguous. CDR3 sequence reads: CASRGRLNTEAFF. CDR3 DNA: TGCGCCAGCAGGGGGAGATTGAACACTGAAGCTTTCTTT.